Presented here are 27 T cell receptor beta chains from one specimen sequenced in a study of shared clonotypes between healthy human individuals. TCRdb's table, derived via immunoSEQ multiplex PCR, lists solely in-frame clones and lacks some. Among 200,000 to 250,000 clones listed, over 60% were seen once. Sequencing used memory CD4+ T cells sorted from blood. As to subset: CD45RA-negative fraction. The receptor set was obtained from a man younger than 40 in good health.

In its sample, this clone was seen a few times. The CDR3 DNA is TGTGCCATCAGTGAGTCGGGGTTAGATCAGCCCCAGCATTTT. Protein sequence: CAISESGLDQPQHF. The chain has TRBV10-3 and TRBJ1-5, with D uncertain. V lost 0 bases, J lost 5 bases, and 8 bases lay in between. This CDR3 has 14 residues. Per the germline V gene, CDR1 is ENHRY and CDR2 is SYGVKD.

V usage is TRBV27 and J usage is TRBJ2-3, with D maybe TRBD1 (5 bases). V was trimmed by 2 bases and J by 4 bases, leaving 16 bases between them. The germline V gene encodes CDR1 MNHEY and CDR2 SMNVEV (reference sequence). The CDR3 totals 16 residues. The CDR3 here is CASSLIGVRSADTQYF. The CDR3 bases are TGTGCCAGCAGTTTAATAGGGGTCAGGTCGGCAGATACGCAGTATTTT.

This clone showed up just a few times. This chain joins TRBV7-9 and TRBJ2-7; TRBD1 aligns across 7 bases. The CDR3 sequence is 14 residues long. Germline CDR1 reads SEHNR; CDR2 reads FQNEAQ (reference sequence). The junction had 5 bases not matched to a gene; V was cut back by 1 base and J by 5 bases. The chain's CDR3 is CASSLDRGSDEQYF. The DNA of the CDR3 is TGTGCCAGCAGCTTAGACAGGGGTAGCGACGAGCAGTACTTC.

This clone was picked up a small number of times. The chain has TRBV4-2 and TRBJ2-1; the D gene is possibly TRBD1 (5 bases). V lost 0 bases, J lost 7 bases, and 16 bases lay in between. Germline V gene lookup returns CDR1 LGHNA and CDR2 YNFKEQ. CDR3 size: 16 residues. CDR3 loop: CASSQDWGLVQNEQFF. Written as DNA, the CDR3 is TGTGCCAGCAGCCAAGATTGGGGCCTAGTTCAGAATGAGCAGTTCTTC.

The rearrangement uses TRBV27 and TRBJ2-7; 7 bases map to TRBD1. Germline values: CDR1 MNHEY, CDR2 SMNVEV (reference sequence). This CDR3 contains 14 residues. With 3 bases clipped from V and 2 bases from J, the junction kept 4 bases outside the gene matches. CDR3 coding DNA: TGTGCCAGCAGTTTCTACGACAGGGCCTACGAGCAGTACTTC. Protein: CASSFYDRAYEQYF.

This clone has more than one count but fewer than ten. This chain uses TRBV4-1 with TRBJ2-2, with no clear D. The CDR3 runs 16 residues. V was clipped by 1 base and J by 3 bases, with 12 bases between them. Germline CDR1 and CDR2: MGHRA and YSYEKL. CDR3 region: CASSQVWQADTGELFF. The DNA of the CDR3 is TGCGCCAGCAGCCAAGTTTGGCAAGCAGACACCGGGGAGCTGTTTTTT.

The chain has TRBV28 and TRBJ1-5; D is uncertain. The CDR3 loop spans 16 amino acids. V was clipped by 5 bases and J by 4 bases, with 18 bases between them. Germline V lookup: CDR1 MDHEN, CDR2 SYDVKM. DNA of the CDR3: TGTGCCAGCAGTCAACCTACTAGGGTCGGGAATCAGCCCCAGCATTTT. It yields the protein CASSQPTRVGNQPQHF.

This chain joins TRBV19 and TRBJ1-4, with 12 bases that match TRBD1. Germline loops: CDR1 LNHDA, CDR2 SQIVND (reference sequence). Trimming cost V 4 bases and J 7 bases; bases outside gene matches: 7. The CDR3 runs to 16 residues. Here the CDR3 DNA reads TGTGCCAGTAGTACCCGGGACAGGGGGCGCCCTGAAAAACTGTTTTTT. Amino acid sequence: CASSTRDRGRPEKLFF.

The chain is built from TRBV5-5 and TRBJ2-7; possibly TRBD1 for D (6 bases). The germline V gene encodes CDR1 SGHKS and CDR2 YYEKEE (reference sequence). The CDR3 is 14 amino acids. The V gene lost 4 bases and the J gene lost 5 bases, with 16 bases spanning the gap. The CDR3 here is CASSPEGDWDEQYF. CDR3 DNA sequence: TGTGCCAGCAGCCCCGAGGGGGATTGGGACGAGCAGTACTTC.

In DNA form, the CDR3 reads TGTGCCAGCAGTCGGTTAAGGGGGACCGGTGGCTACACCTTC. This gives the protein CASSRLRGTGGYTF. The V and J genes are TRBV25-1 and TRBJ1-2, with D perhaps TRBD1 (6 bases). Trimming pared 5 bases from V and 7 bases from J, leaving 17 bases between. The CDR3 has 14 amino acids. Germline lookup yields CDR1 MGHDK and CDR2 SYGVNS.

The chain recombines TRBV6-1 with TRBJ1-5; 9 bases line up with TRBD1. The CDR3 extends over 15 amino acids. CDR1 and CDR2 from the germline V gene are MNHNS and SASEGT. The junction had 9 bases not matched to a gene; V was cut back by 5 bases and J by 7 bases. CDR3 DNA: TGTGCCAGCAGTATCAACAGGGGGCTAGGGCAGCCCCAGCATTTT. It translates to CASSINRGLGQPQHF.

V and J are TRBV28 and TRBJ2-7, with TRBD2 as a possible D gene (6 bases). Germline CDR1 MDHEN, CDR2 SYDVKM. Trimming removed 4 bases from V and 1 base from J, with 17 bases in between. The CDR3 loop spans 16 amino acids. CDR3 loop: CASSSDNPGLSYEQYF. The CDR3 DNA reads TGTGCCAGCAGTTCCGATAATCCGGGACTGTCCTACGAGCAGTACTTC. The full variable domain, its missing parts supplied by reference TRBV28 and TRBJ2-7, is DVKVTQSSRYLVKRTGEKVFLECVQDMDHENMFWYRQDPGLGLRLIYFSYDVKMKEKGDIPEGYSVSREKKERFSLILESASTNQTSMYLCASSSDNPGLSYEQYFGPGTRLTVT.

The gene calls are TRBV28 and TRBJ1-1; D perhaps matches TRBD1 (5 bases). Germline CDR1 MDHEN, CDR2 SYDVKM. CDR3 length: 16 amino acids. The V end lost 2 bases, the J end lost 3 bases, and 16 bases lay between the germline ends. In DNA form, the CDR3 reads TGTGCCAGCAGTTTAAAGATCGGGGCCGGATACACTGAAGCTTTCTTT. Protein: CASSLKIGAGYTEAFF.

This clone has only a few counts. CDR3 amino acids: CASSLTVKLQVYGYTF. CDR3 DNA: TGTGCCAGCAGCTTGACAGTTAAACTTCAAGTCTATGGCTACACCTTC. This chain uses TRBV5-5 with TRBJ1-2; D is unclear. The germline V and J ends were trimmed by 1 base and 4 bases, with 17 bases remaining between them. This CDR3 is 16 amino acids long. From germline, CDR1 is SGHKS and CDR2 YYEKEE (reference sequence).

The rearrangement uses TRBV5-1 and TRBJ2-1, with D possibly matching TRBD2 (6 bases). CDR3 length equals 14 residues. Trimming took off 4 bases at V and 8 bases at J, with 16 bases between the two ends. CDR1 is SGHRS and CDR2 is YFSETQ in the germline V gene. CDR3 nucleotide sequence: TGCGCCAGCAGCCCGGCGGGCGGGAATCATGAGCAGTTCTTC. Translating it yields CASSPAGGNHEQFF.

The chain uses TRBV4-3 and TRBJ2-3, with 7 bases fitting TRBD2. V trimming: 1 base; J trimming: 2 bases; junction bases outside the gene matches: 6. This CDR3 comprises 16 residues. From germline, CDR1 is LGHNA and CDR2 YSLEER. The CDR3 here is CASSQAAGLLTDTQYF. CDR3 sequence (DNA): TGCGCCAGCAGCCAAGCAGCGGGACTCCTCACAGATACGCAGTATTTT.

The J gene is TRBJ2-3, the V gene TRBV6-4, with TRBD2 matching over 7 bases. J lost 7 bases, V lost 1 base, and 8 bases had no gene match. Germline-derived CDR1 and CDR2 are MRHNA and SNTAGT. The CDR3 contains 15 residues. The CDR3 reads CASSDLSNGRNTQYF. CDR3 sequence (DNA): TGTGCCAGCAGTGACTTATCTAACGGGAGGAATACGCAGTATTTT.

The V and J genes are TRBV5-4 and TRBJ1-2; D unclear. The CDR3 length is 15 residues. Germline-derived CDR1 and CDR2 are SGHNT and YYREEE (reference sequence). V was cut by 4 bases and J by 4 bases, with 17 bases left in between. CDR3 nucleotide sequence: TGTGCCAGCAGCCCAATTAGGACGAGAGGCTATGGCTACACCTTC. It encodes CASSPIRTRGYGYTF.

The chain links TRBV28 to TRBJ1-5; D is ambiguous. This CDR3 spans 12 amino acids. Deletions cut 6 bases from V and 3 bases from J, with 6 bases between. Per the germline V gene, CDR1 is MDHEN and CDR2 is SYDVKM. The CDR3 DNA sequence: TGTGCCAGCAGGATCATCAATCAGCCCCAGCATTTT. Its translation: CASRIINQPQHF.

This chain uses TRBV2 with TRBJ2-1, with D uncertain. V was trimmed by 6 bases and J by 3 bases, leaving 12 bases between them. Germline V gene data show CDR1 as SNHLY and CDR2 as FYNNEI. CDR3 length: 14 residues. The CDR3 region has the DNA TGTGCCAGCAGGCAGTCCTCAAACTACAATGAGCAGTTCTTC. Protein sequence: CASRQSSNYNEQFF.

A few counts support this clone. This chain joins TRBV5-1 and TRBJ2-3, with 7 bases aligning to TRBD2. Trimming removed 0 bases from V and 4 bases from J; junction bases left unmatched: 5. CDR3 length: 15 residues. Germline CDR1 reads SGHRS; CDR2 reads YFSETQ. CDR3 nucleotides: TGCGCCAGCAGCTTGGCCGGGAGGCAAGCAGATACGCAGTATTTT. Translation: CASSLAGRQADTQYF.

This CDR3 is CASSVDAFGPQYF. For the CDR3, the DNA is TGTGCCAGCTCAGTAGACGCCTTTGGTCCGCAGTATTTT. This chain uses TRBV18 with TRBJ2-3; D is unresolved. Germline CDR1 KGHSH, CDR2 LQKENI. This CDR3 comprises 13 residues. V was trimmed by 5 bases and J by 10 bases, leaving 16 bases between them.

The chain combines TRBV25-1 with TRBJ1-1, with a tentative D call TRBD1 (6 bases). V gave up 2 bases and J gave up 4 bases, with 11 bases separating them. This CDR3 contains 14 residues. The germline V gene encodes CDR1 MGHDK and CDR2 SYGVNS. The CDR3: CASSEAQGGTEAFF. DNA of the CDR3: TGTGCCAGCAGTGAAGCACAGGGCGGCACTGAAGCTTTCTTT.

The V gene is TRBV5-4, the J gene TRBJ2-5; 7 bases match TRBD2. Germline V gene sequence: CDR1 SGHNT, CDR2 YYREEE (reference sequence). Losses at the gene ends were 3 bases for V and 5 bases for J; bases not matched to a gene: 7. This CDR3 has 14 residues. In DNA, the CDR3 is TGTGCCAGCAGCTCAGGGACTACGCCGGAGACCCAGTACTTC. This encodes CASSSGTTPETQYF.

This clone was detected a few times. The chain has TRBV7-2 and TRBJ2-5; D unclear. The CDR3 contains 13 residues. Deletions cut 3 bases from V and 2 bases from J, with 7 bases between. Germline V CDR1 and CDR2: SGHTA, FQGNSA. CDR3 bases: TGTGCCAGCAGCTTCCACAGACAAGAGACCCAGTACTTC. Translation gives CASSFHRQETQYF.

The chain joins TRBV21-1 to TRBJ1-2; the tabulated D call, TRBD1, remains unverified against the DNA. TRBV21-1 is labeled a pseudogene. The CDR3 is made up of 16 amino acids. This chain's CDR3 is CASSNWTRRGVGGYTF. The CDR3 nucleotides read TGTGCCAGCAGCAATTGGACCCGCAGGGGGGTGGGTGGCTACACCTTC.

The chain carries TRBV7-9 and TRBJ2-7; D gene ambiguous. The CDR3 has 14 amino acids. The V end was cut by 3 bases, the J end by 2 bases, with 11 bases between. Per germline, CDR1 SEHNR and CDR2 FQNEAQ (reference sequence). This CDR3 reads CASSFGAGPYEQYF. The CDR3 DNA reads TGTGCCAGCAGCTTCGGAGCAGGACCCTACGAGCAGTACTTC.